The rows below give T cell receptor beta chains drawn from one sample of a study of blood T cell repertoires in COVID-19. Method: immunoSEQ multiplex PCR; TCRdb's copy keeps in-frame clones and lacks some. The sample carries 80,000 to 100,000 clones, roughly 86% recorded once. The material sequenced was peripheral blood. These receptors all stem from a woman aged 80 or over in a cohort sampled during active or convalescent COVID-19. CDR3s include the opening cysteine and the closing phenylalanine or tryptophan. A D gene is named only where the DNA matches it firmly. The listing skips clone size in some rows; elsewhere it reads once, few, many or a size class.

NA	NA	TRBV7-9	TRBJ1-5	TGTGCCAGCAGCACTGACAGCCAGCCCCAGCATTTT	CASSTDSQPQHF
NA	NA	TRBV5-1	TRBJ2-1	TGCGCCAGCAGCTTTAACGGTCGGCTAGCCTCCATTGGTTCCTACAATGAGCAGTTCTTC	CASSFNGRLASIGSYNEQFF
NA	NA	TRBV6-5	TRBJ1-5	TGTGCCAGCCAGGCCTTTGATAATCAGCCCCAGCATTTT	CASQAFDNQPQHF
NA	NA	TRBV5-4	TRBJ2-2	TGTGCCAGCAGCTTAAGAGCGGGCAACACCGGGGAGCTGTTTTTT	CASSLRAGNTGELFF
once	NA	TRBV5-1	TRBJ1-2	TGCGCCAGCAGCTTAGATGCAGGGAACTATGGCTACACCTTC	CASSLDAGNYGYTF
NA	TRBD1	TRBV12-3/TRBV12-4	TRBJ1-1	TGTGCCAGCAGCCCGGGACAGCAGGCTTTCTTT	CASSPGQQAFF
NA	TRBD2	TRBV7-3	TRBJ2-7	TGTGCCAGCAGCCCGGTTGAGGGACTAGCGGGAGGATTCTACGAGCAGTACTTC	CASSPVEGLAGGFYEQYF
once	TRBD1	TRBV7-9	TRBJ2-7	TGTGCCAGCAGCGACCGGGACAGACGCGAGCAGTACTTC	CASSDRDRREQYF
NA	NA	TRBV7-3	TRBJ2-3	TGTGCCAGCAGCTTAATTAGAGTCACAGATACGCAGTATTTT	CASSLIRVTDTQYF
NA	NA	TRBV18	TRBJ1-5	TGTGCCAGCTCACCGGGGCAGGGTGGCCAGCCCCAGCATTTT	CASSPGQGGQPQHF
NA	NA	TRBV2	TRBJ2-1	TGTGCCAGCAGTTATTTTCAGGGGATTAGTGGGAATGAGCAGTTCTTC	CASSYFQGISGNEQFF